These 22 T cell receptor beta chains share one sample of origin, sequenced in a study of CD8+CD57+ T cells in acquired aplastic anemia (dated by TCRdb to 2017 to 2018). Sequenced using an Illumina HiSeq 2000. Genomic DNA served as template for TCR beta VDJ combination and CDR3 sequence profiling. TCRdb trimmed the raw reads at Q25, called clones with MiXCR and kept productive beta chains. Each CDR3 protein appears once, grouped with its most common genes and DNA. This sample is represented by about 130,000 distinct CDR3 sequences; 48% of them were singletons. Roughly 2.5% of the sample goes to the ten largest clones. The sequenced sample was sorted CD4+, CD8+, or CD8+CD57+ T cells (not recorded which) from PBMCs. The receptors stem from a human donor in good health, serving as a control.

With respect to this clonotype: It may be a read error: a sequence one base away is much more abundant. V usage is TRBV5-1 and J usage is TRBJ2-3; TRBD1 is a possible D gene (6 bases). Deletions cut 2 bases from V and 4 bases from J, with 14 bases between. Germline assignment: CDR1 SGHRS and CDR2 YFSETQ. This CDR3 is built from 15 residues. This CDR3 reads CASSFSEGDPDTQYF. CDR3 coding DNA: TGCGCCAGCAGCTTTAGCGAGGGGGACCCAGATACGCAGTATTTT.

In its sample, this clonotype was seen a few times. A junction boundary mismatches the germline segment, possibly from a read error. The chain joins TRBV7-3 to TRBJ2-4; D may be TRBD1 or TRBD2 (7 bases each). The germline V gene encodes CDR1 SGHTA and CDR2 FQGTGA. The CDR3 sequence is 16 residues long. DNA of the CDR3: TGTGCCAGCAGCAGGGGAGGGGGCCTAAACAAAGACATTCAGTACTTC. This translates into CASSRGGGLNKDIQYF.

In its sample, this clonotype was seen many times. The chain uses TRBV3-1 and TRBJ2-1, with D tentatively TRBD1 (6 bases). There are 13 residues in the CDR3. Per the germline V gene, CDR1 is LGHDT and CDR2 is YNNKEL (reference sequence). Between the trimmed V and J ends, which lost 4 bases and 10 bases, there was a span of 14 bases. The CDR3 loop reads CASSPTGYGEQFF. CDR3 DNA sequence: TGTGCCAGCAGCCCAACAGGGTATGGGGAGCAGTTCTTC.

The sample holds many counts of this clonotype. This chain links TRBV6-1 with TRBJ2-5, with D maybe TRBD1 (5 bases). The CDR3 has 14 amino acids. The germline V and J ends were trimmed by 5 bases and 2 bases, with 12 bases remaining between them. Germline V gives CDR1 MNHNS, CDR2 SASEGT. The CDR3 nucleotides are TGTGCCAGCAGTCCGCGACAGTATCAAGAGACCCAGTACTTC. Residues: CASSPRQYQETQYF.

A note on this clonotype: A read error is possible here, since a much larger clone lies one base away. The chain joins TRBV7-8 to TRBJ2-7; 8 nucleotides align to TRBD2. After removal of 6 bases from V and 7 bases from J, the junction contained 14 bases not matched to a gene. The CDR3 has 15 amino acids. The germline V gene has CDR1 SGHVS and CDR2 FQNEAQ. The CDR3 loop reads CASRESSGGRAEQYF. DNA of the CDR3: TGTGCCAGCAGAGAGTCATCGGGGGGGCGGGCTGAGCAGTACTTC.

This clonotype turned up a few times. V usage is TRBV30 and J usage is TRBJ2-3, with TRBD2 matching over 8 bases. CDR3 size: 15 residues. In germline, CDR1 is GTSNPN, CDR2 SVGIG (reference sequence). With V trimmed by 4 bases and J by 3 bases, 9 bases remained unmatched. The CDR3 reads CAWTRAGGPTDTQYF. The CDR3 nucleotides read TGTGCCTGGACGAGGGCGGGGGGCCCTACAGATACGCAGTATTTT.

In nucleotides, the CDR3 is TGTGCCAGCAGCTTATCCCACCAGCAGCCCCAGCATTTT. Its translation: CASSLSHQQPQHF. The chain uses TRBV7-9 and TRBJ1-5; no clear D gene. V lost 2 bases and J lost 7, with 9 bases in between. Germline V gene data show CDR1 as SEHNR and CDR2 as FQNEAQ (reference sequence). The CDR3 spans 13 residues. The entire variable domain, with the rest obtained from reference TRBV7-9 and TRBJ1-5, is as follows: DTGVSQNPRHKITKRGQNVTFRCDPISEHNRLYWYRQTLGQGPEFLTYFQNEAQLEKSRLLSDRFSAERPKGSFSTLEIQRTEQGDSAMYLCASSLSHQQPQHFGDGTRLSIL.

V is TRBV10-1 and J is TRBJ2-7; no firm D call. CDR3 length equals 12 residues. Germline V gene data show CDR1 as WNHNN and CDR2 as SYGVQD (reference sequence). V lost 4 bases to trimming and J lost 0 bases, with 4 bases between them. The CDR3 reads CASSADSYEQYF. For the CDR3, the DNA is TGCGCCAGCAGTGCCGACTCCTACGAGCAGTACTTC.

The rearrangement uses TRBV25-1 and TRBJ2-7, with a possible D match to TRBD1 (6 bases). CDR3 length: 15 residues. CDR1 MGHDK and CDR2 SYGVNS come from the germline V gene. V lost 3 bases and J 1 base, leaving 13 bases between the germline ends. The CDR3 sequence is CASSDPGQGSYEQYF. CDR3 in DNA: TGTGCCAGCAGTGATCCGGGGCAGGGGTCCTACGAGCAGTACTTC.

The chain uses TRBV7-2 and TRBJ2-2; 8 positions match TRBD1. Germline CDR1 and CDR2: SGHTA and FQGNSA. V lost 9 bases, J lost 7 bases, and 7 bases stayed unmatched. The CDR3 consists of 13 residues. In DNA, the CDR3 is TGTGCCAGTAGTATAGGACAGGGCGGGGAGCTGTTTTTT. It is translated as CASSIGQGGELFF. Complete variable domain (other parts from reference TRBV7-2 and TRBJ2-2): GAGVSQSPSNKVTEKGKDVELRCDPISGHTALYWYRQSLGQGLEFLIYFQGNSAPDKSGLPSDRFSAERTGGSVSTLTIQRTQQEDSAVYLCASSIGQGGELFFGEGSRLTVL.

This clonotype was found many times. The rearrangement joins TRBV5-1 to TRBJ1-4; D uncertain. V gave up 4 bases and J gave up 3 bases, with 16 bases separating them. The CDR3 contains 16 residues. The germline V gene has CDR1 SGHRS and CDR2 YFSETQ. The CDR3 bases are TGCGCCAGCAGCCTTCTTGGAACCGCGGCTAATGAAAAACTGTTTTTT. It encodes CASSLLGTAANEKLFF.

This clonotype was seen at least ten times. The chain combines TRBV28 with TRBJ2-1; D is undetermined. This CDR3 is built from 14 residues. Trimming shortened V by 3 bases and J by 4 bases, and 10 bases separated the two germline ends. Germline CDR1 MDHEN, CDR2 SYDVKM. The CDR3 DNA reads TGTGCCAGCAGTTTGCTCAGTAGGTACAATGAGCAGTTCTTC. It encodes CASSLLSRYNEQFF.

This clonotype has at least ten counts. The chain combines TRBV12-3 or TRBV12-4 with TRBJ2-2, with 11 bases that match TRBD1. J lost 4 bases, V lost 4 bases, and 8 bases had no gene match. The CDR3 extends over 17 amino acids. The CDR3, as DNA: TGTGCCAGCAGTTCTGGACAGGGGGCTCGGAGCACCGGGGAGCTGTTTTTT. Its protein product is CASSSGQGARSTGELFF.

The chain joins TRBV2 to TRBJ1-2; TRBD1 matches at 8 bases. The CDR3 contains 12 residues. V lost 5 bases and J lost 6; bases outside the gene matches: 2. Germline lookup yields CDR1 SNHLY and CDR2 FYNNEI. CDR3 sequence (DNA): TGTGCCAGCAGTCCAGGGGGCAATGGCTACACCTTC. Amino acid sequence: CASSPGGNGYTF.

This clonotype was seen repeatedly, ten times or more. This chain connects TRBV7-2 to TRBJ2-3, with D unresolved. This CDR3 spans 14 amino acids. Trimming pared 6 bases from V and 1 base from J, leaving 11 bases between. CDR1 is SGHTA and CDR2 is FQGNSA in the germline V gene. CDR3 nucleotides: TGTGCCAGCAGATCGGGTCGGGGCACAGATACGCAGTATTTT. Translated, it gives CASRSGRGTDTQYF.

This chain links TRBV12-5 with TRBJ2-2; 9 bases line up with TRBD1. In germline, CDR1 is LGHNT, CDR2 FRNRAP. V shed 1 base, J shed 7 bases, and the junction held 1 base outside the gene matches. This CDR3 comprises 14 residues. The CDR3 DNA is TGTGCTAGTGGTTTGGACAGGGGGCTCGGGGAGCTGTTTTTT. Encoded protein: CASGLDRGLGELFF.

V and J are TRBV7-2 and TRBJ2-7, with TRBD1 matching 9 bases. V was clipped by 5 bases and J by 2 bases; unmatched bases: 7. CDR1 and CDR2 (germline): SGHTA, FQGNSA. The CDR3 spans 15 residues. The CDR3 here is CASSRTGTGPYEQYF. The CDR3 nucleotides read TGTGCCAGCAGCCGGACCGGGACAGGGCCCTACGAGCAGTACTTC.

A single count supports this clonotype. CDR3 in DNA: TGCAGTGCTACGGGGGACTTGCCGGGAGGGCCGATAGATACGCAGTATTTT. Translating gives CSATGDLPGGPIDTQYF. The V and J genes are TRBV20-1 and TRBJ2-3; 8 bases match TRBD2. The trim removed 4 bases at V and 5 bases at J, leaving 17 bases unmatched. The CDR3 totals 17 residues. Per germline, CDR1 DFQATT and CDR2 SNEGSKA (reference sequence).

For this clonotype: Sequence at one end of the junction differs from germline and may be a read error. The rearrangement uses TRBV2 and TRBJ1-3; TRBD1 might be the D (5 bases). The CDR3 length is 12 residues. The germline V gene encodes CDR1 SNHLY and CDR2 FYNNEI. The CDR3 loop reads CASSGGGEAARF. The CDR3 DNA reads as TGTGCCAGCAGTGGGGGAGGGGAGGCCGCGCGCTTT.

V usage is TRBV18 and J usage is TRBJ2-5; D possibly corresponds to TRBD1 (5 bases). V was trimmed by 4 bases and J by 4 bases, leaving 10 bases between them. CDR3 length: 13 residues. Germline assignment: CDR1 KGHSH and CDR2 LQKENI. The CDR3 DNA is TGTGCCAGCTCACAAGGGGCCCGAGAGACCCAGTACTTC. As protein: CASSQGARETQYF.

The chain couples TRBV2 to TRBJ1-5; D may be TRBD1 (6 bases). This CDR3 has 13 residues. V lost 8 bases, J lost 6 bases, and 14 bases lay in between. CDR1 SNHLY and CDR2 FYNNEI come from the germline V gene. CDR3 amino acids: CASYFQGPQPQHF. The DNA for the CDR3 is TGTGCCAGCTATTTCCAGGGGCCTCAGCCCCAGCATTTT.

To note about this clonotype: This sequence may be a read error, since a much larger clone differs from it by one base. Since the CDR3 does not end with the conserved phenylalanine or tryptophan, this likely comes from a read error. V gene TRBV18 combines with J gene TRBJ2-7, with 10 bases lining up with TRBD1. This CDR3 spans 16 amino acids. Germline trimming cut 4 bases from V and 5 bases from J; bases unmatched to any gene: 11. The V gene's germline CDR1 is KGHSH and CDR2 LQKENI. The CDR3 DNA sequence: TGTGCCAGCTCACTCGCCGGGACAGGGGTTAAGAACGAGCAGTACCTC. Encoded protein: CASSLAGTGVKNEQYL.